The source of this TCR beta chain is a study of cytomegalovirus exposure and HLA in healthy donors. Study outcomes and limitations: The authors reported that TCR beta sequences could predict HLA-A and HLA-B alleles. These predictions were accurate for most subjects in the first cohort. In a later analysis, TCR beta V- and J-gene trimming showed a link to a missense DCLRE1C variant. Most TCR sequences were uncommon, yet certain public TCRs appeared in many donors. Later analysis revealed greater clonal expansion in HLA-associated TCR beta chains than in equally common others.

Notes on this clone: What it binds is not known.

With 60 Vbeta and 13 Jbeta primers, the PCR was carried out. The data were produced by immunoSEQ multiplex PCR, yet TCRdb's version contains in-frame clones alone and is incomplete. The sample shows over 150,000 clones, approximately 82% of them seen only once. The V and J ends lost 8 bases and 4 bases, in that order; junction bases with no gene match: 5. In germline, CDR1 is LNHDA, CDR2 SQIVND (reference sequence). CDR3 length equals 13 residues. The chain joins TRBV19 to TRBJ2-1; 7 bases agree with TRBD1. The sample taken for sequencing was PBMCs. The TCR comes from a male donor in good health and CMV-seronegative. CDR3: CASGKTGYNEQFF. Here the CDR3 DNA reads TGTGCCAGTGGTAAGACAGGGTACAATGAGCAGTTCTTC.